Below, 30 T cell receptor beta chains from the same sample are listed, as sequenced in a study of blood T cells in healthy people across ages. The second PCR ran roughly 7 to 12 cycles with a sample-barcoded 5' primer and J-beta primers. TCRdb independently ran MiXCR on the 5' RACE reads; one entry per CDR3 protein. The data show 1.5 million to 2 million distinct CDR3 sequences, 49% seen once. Sequenced: blood. The receptors derive from a woman aged 40 to 50 in good health.

This chain links TRBV11-3 with TRBJ2-1; 7 bases align to TRBD2. CDR1 is SGHNT, CDR2 YENEEA, per germline. The CDR3 sequence is 12 residues long. V was pared by 5 bases and J by 10 bases, with 5 bases of the junction left unmatched. CDR3: CASSQPAGEQFF. CDR3 bases: TGTGCCAGCAGCCAACCAGCGGGGGAGCAGTTCTTC.

This clonotype has just a few counts. The chain carries TRBV7-3 and TRBJ2-3; D possibly matches TRBD1 or TRBD2 (6 bases each). Germline V gene data show CDR1 as SGHTA and CDR2 as FQGTGA. This CDR3 has 15 residues. V was pared by 2 bases and J by 3 bases, with 12 bases between. CDR3 DNA sequence: TGTGCCAGCAGCTTATTTCAGGGGAGGACAGATACGCAGTATTTT. Encoded protein: CASSLFQGRTDTQYF.

This chain joins TRBV12-3 or TRBV12-4 and TRBJ1-1, with 7 bases lining up with TRBD1. J lost 2 bases, V lost 9 bases, and 9 bases had no gene match. The CDR3 has 14 amino acids. The CDR3 bases are TGTGCCAGTAACGAGGGGGCGTCTAACACTGAAGCTTTCTTT. Translated: CASNEGASNTEAFF.

In regard to this clonotype: A junction boundary mismatches the germline segment, possibly from a read error. The rearrangement links TRBV27 to TRBJ2-7; a possible D gene is TRBD2 (5 bases). Germline V gene lookup returns CDR1 MNHEY and CDR2 SMNVEV (reference sequence). This CDR3 contains 15 residues. The DNA for the CDR3 is TGTGCCAGCAGCTCGCTGTCGCGCGGGTCTAACGAGCGGTACTTC. This gives the protein CASSSLSRGSNERYF.

This sequence joins TRBV12-3 or TRBV12-4 and TRBJ2-5; D gene uncertain. Trimming pared 6 bases from V and 2 bases from J, leaving 19 bases between. The CDR3 length is 16 residues. CDR3 region: CASSSRERAGQETQYF. In DNA, the CDR3 is TGTGCCAGCAGCTCGAGAGAGAGAGCAGGACAAGAGACCCAGTACTTC.

The genes are TRBV7-8 and TRBJ2-1; 11 bases are a match to TRBD1. The V gene end was trimmed by 2 bases and the J gene end by 12 bases; junction bases not matched to a gene: 12. CDR3 length equals 16 residues. Germline V gene sequence: CDR1 SGHVS, CDR2 FQNEAQ. DNA for the CDR3: TGTGCCAGCAGCTTATCGCCCGGGACAGGGGGGGGTGGGCAGTTCTTC. It codes for CASSLSPGTGGGGQFF.

The genes are TRBV7-2 and TRBJ1-5; 10 nucleotides agree with TRBD1. This CDR3 spans 18 amino acids. The V gene's germline CDR1 is SGHTA and CDR2 FQGNSA. Trimming removed 3 bases from V and 5 bases from J; junction bases left unmatched: 13. Here the CDR3 reads CASSFAKGAGTGDQPQHF. CDR3 sequence (DNA): TGTGCCAGCAGCTTTGCTAAGGGGGCCGGGACAGGGGATCAGCCCCAGCATTTT.

The gene calls are TRBV5-6 and TRBJ2-7; weak D call: TRBD1 (6 bases). The V gene's germline CDR1 is SGHDT and CDR2 YYEEEE. The CDR3 consists of 14 residues. Trimming took 4 bases from V and 2 from J, leaving 13 bases between them. The CDR3 DNA reads as TGTGCCAGCAGCCGTCGACAGGAACCCTACGAGCAGTACTTC. It specifies CASSRRQEPYEQYF.

In DNA, the CDR3 is TGTGCCAGCAGCTTTGGGGGGGGGAAAACGAAGGGACTAGCATCCAATGAGCAGTTCTTC. Protein sequence: CASSFGGGKTKGLASNEQFF. J is TRBJ2-1 and V is TRBV5-5, with 9 bases identical to TRBD2. V gave up 2 bases and J gave up 6 bases; unmatched junction bases: 21. The CDR3 runs to 20 residues. The V gene's germline CDR1 is SGHKS and CDR2 YYEKEE (reference sequence).

This clonotype was counted between two and nine times. V usage is TRBV16 and J usage is TRBJ2-4; D is ambiguous. The assigned J gene may be wrong: the sequence end matches TRBJ2-7 better. The V gene's germline CDR1 is KGHSY and CDR2 FQNENV. The CDR3 covers 13 residues. The CDR3 spells CASSQFSIYEQYF. In nucleotides, the CDR3 is TGTGCCAGCAGCCAATTTAGCATCTACGAGCAGTACTTC.

The chain uses TRBV7-2 and TRBJ1-1; D may be TRBD1 (6 bases). V was cut by 5 bases and J by 0 bases, with 16 bases left in between. This CDR3 region has 16 residues. Per germline, CDR1 SGHTA and CDR2 FQGNSA. The CDR3 is CASSLTTGIMNTEAFF. In DNA form, the CDR3 reads TGTGCCAGCAGCCTGACGACAGGCATCATGAACACTGAAGCTTTCTTT.

The rearrangement joins TRBV27 to TRBJ2-4, with TRBD2 as a possible D gene (6 bases). The CDR3 loop spans 14 amino acids. Trimming left V 3 bases short and J 7 bases short, with 13 bases between. The V gene's germline CDR1 is MNHEY and CDR2 SMNVEV (reference sequence). The CDR3 sequence: CASSFWGDRNIQYF. CDR3 bases: TGTGCCAGCAGTTTCTGGGGGGATAGGAACATTCAGTACTTC.

The chain joins TRBV27 to TRBJ2-1, with 7 positions matching TRBD2. V was clipped by 5 bases and J by 10 bases; unmatched bases: 11. CDR1 is MNHEY and CDR2 is SMNVEV in the germline V gene (reference sequence). This CDR3 is 14 amino acids long. DNA of the CDR3: TGTGCCAGCAGTCTCTCGGGACTACACAGGGAGCAGTTCTTC. Amino acids: CASSLSGLHREQFF.

The rearrangement links TRBV7-2 to TRBJ2-5; 12 bases line up with TRBD2. The germline V gene has CDR1 SGHTA and CDR2 FQGNSA. This CDR3 is built from 19 residues. Germline trimming cut 1 base from V and 4 bases from J; bases unmatched to any gene: 13. In DNA, the CDR3 is TGTGCCAGCAGCTTAGAAGGTCTGGCTAGCGGGGGGGCGCGAGAGACCCAGTACTTC. Protein: CASSLEGLASGGARETQYF.

The chain carries TRBV7-2 and TRBJ1-2, with 7 bases lining up with TRBD1. The CDR3 totals 15 residues. V shed 1 base and J 4 bases; nucleotides not matched to a gene: 6. Germline values: CDR1 SGHTA, CDR2 FQGNSA. This chain's CDR3 is CASSLGQGLIYGYTF. In DNA form, the CDR3 reads TGTGCCAGCAGCTTAGGACAGGGCCTGATCTATGGCTACACCTTC.

This chain joins TRBV24-1 and TRBJ2-1, with 9 bases identical to TRBD1. This CDR3 comprises 12 residues. V gave up 8 bases and J gave up 13 bases; unmatched junction bases: 8. Germline V gives CDR1 KGHDR, CDR2 SFDVKD. This CDR3 is CATNRGQETQFF. In nucleotides, the CDR3 is TGTGCCACCAACAGGGGGCAAGAGACCCAGTTCTTC.

The chain combines TRBV4-2 with TRBJ2-4, with TRBD2 matching over 11 bases. The DNA end is a closer match to TRBJ2-5, so the J assignment may be wrong. This CDR3 has 15 amino acids. Germline CDR1 reads LGHNA; CDR2 reads YNFKEQ. CDR3 sequence: CASSQDGTSGETQYF. The CDR3 DNA reads as TGTGCCAGCAGCCAAGATGGGACTAGCGGAGAGACCCAGTACTTC.

This sequence joins TRBV7-2 and TRBJ2-1, with D hard to call. The germline CDR1 and CDR2 sequences are SGHTA and FQGNSA. This CDR3 has 13 residues. Trimming took off 5 bases at V and 6 bases at J, with 11 bases between the two ends. CDR3 nucleotides: TGTGCCAGCAGCGGACGGGTACGCAATGAGCAGTTCTTC. Translation gives CASSGRVRNEQFF.

The chain combines TRBV7-2 with TRBJ2-1; the D is unclear. Trimming took off 4 bases at V and 9 bases at J, with 10 bases between the two ends. Germline V lookup: CDR1 SGHTA, CDR2 FQGNSA. This CDR3 region has 12 residues. CDR3 DNA sequence: TGTGCCAGCAGCTCTAGGGCCCTTGAGCAGTTCTTC. This sequence encodes CASSSRALEQFF.

The chain combines TRBV18 with TRBJ1-1; TRBD1 agrees at 10 bases. Germline CDR1 KGHSH, CDR2 LQKENI. J gave up 5 bases and V 0 bases, and 6 bases lay outside the gene matches. The CDR3 is 16 residues long. CDR3 residues: CASSPPGQGRQTEAFF. DNA of the CDR3: TGTGCCAGCTCACCACCGGGACAGGGGAGACAAACTGAAGCTTTCTTT. The full variable domain, its missing parts supplied by reference TRBV18 and TRBJ1-1, is NAGVMQNPRHLVRRRGQEARLRCSPMKGHSHVYWYRQLPEEGLKFMVYLQKENIIDESGMPKERFSAEFPKEGPSILRIQQVVRGDSAAYFCASSPPGQGRQTEAFFGQGTRLTVV.

The rearrangement links TRBV9 to TRBJ2-6; TRBD1 matches 9 bases. The J segment lost 4 bases and the V segment lost 0 bases, leaving 8 bases of the junction unmatched. The CDR3 loop spans 18 amino acids. In germline, CDR1 is SGDLS, CDR2 YYNGEE. The CDR3 coding sequence is TGTGCCAGCAGCGTAGCCAGGGACAGGGCCCCCGGGGCCAACGTCCTGACTTTC. This sequence encodes CASSVARDRAPGANVLTF. The entire variable domain, with the rest obtained from reference TRBV9 and TRBJ2-6, is as follows: DSGVTQTPKHLITATGQRVTLRCSPRSGDLSVYWYQQSLDQGLQFLIQYYNGEERAKGNILERFSAQQFPDLHSELNLSSLELGDSALYFCASSVARDRAPGANVLTFGAGSRLTVL.

This clonotype was counted a few times. V and J are TRBV7-9 and TRBJ2-1; a weak D match, TRBD2 (7 bases). The V gene's germline CDR1 is SEHNR and CDR2 FQNEAQ (reference sequence). V was cut by 1 base and J by 3 bases, with 10 bases left in between. The CDR3 sequence is 15 residues long. This chain's CDR3 is CASSLGRGHYNEQFF. The CDR3 nucleotides are TGTGCCAGCAGCTTAGGGCGGGGGCACTACAATGAGCAGTTCTTC.

The chain employs TRBV6-2 or TRBV6-3 and TRBJ2-7; D gene unclear. CDR3 length: 13 residues. The V end lost 5 bases, the J end lost 2 bases, and 10 bases lay between the germline ends. Per germline, CDR1 MNHEY and CDR2 SVGEGT. The CDR3 reads CASSPATTYEQYF. In DNA, the CDR3 is TGTGCCAGCAGTCCCGCGACAACCTACGAGCAGTACTTC.

The chain recombines TRBV20-1 with TRBJ2-3, with D hard to call. There are 11 residues in the CDR3. CDR1 and CDR2 (germline): DFQATT, SNEGSKA (reference sequence). The CDR3 region has the DNA TGCCACCCGGGTTCTCGGGATACGCAGTATTTT. Translating gives CHPGSRDTQYF.

The V and J genes are TRBV5-5 and TRBJ1-6; TRBD1 is a possible D gene (6 bases). V gave up 0 bases and J gave up 8 bases, with 12 bases separating them. Germline values: CDR1 SGHKS, CDR2 YYEKEE (reference sequence). The CDR3 is 15 residues long. The CDR3 region is CASSLEGGRDSPLHF. CDR3 nucleotide sequence: TGTGCCAGCAGCTTGGAGGGGGGTCGGGATTCACCCCTCCACTTT.

V is TRBV6-1 and J is TRBJ1-5, with a possible D match to TRBD1 (6 bases). Trimming cost V 3 bases and J 2 bases, with 11 bases left between them. CDR1 and CDR2 (germline): MNHNS, SASEGT. The CDR3 contains 15 residues. CDR3 sequence (DNA): TGTGCCAGCAGTGATCGCAGGGGAGGCAATCAGCCCCAGCATTTT. Encoded protein: CASSDRRGGNQPQHF.

V is TRBV20-1 and J is TRBJ2-3; no reliable D call. Looked up from germline, CDR1 is DFQATT and CDR2 is SNEGSKA (reference sequence). V shed 7 bases and J shed 0 bases, with 14 bases lying between them. CDR3 length: 14 residues. CDR3 protein: CSGLPRPSTDTQYF. The CDR3 nucleotides are TGCAGTGGCCTGCCGCGGCCTAGCACAGATACGCAGTATTTT.

The V gene is TRBV20-1, the J gene TRBJ2-1; possible D gene TRBD2, 6 bases. V was trimmed by 5 bases and J by 13 bases, leaving 21 bases between them. Germline CDR1 reads DFQATT; CDR2 reads SNEGSKA (reference sequence). The CDR3 sequence is 13 residues long. The DNA of the CDR3 is TGCAGTGCTGGAAGGGGACCCCGGGAGACCCAGTTCTTC. Translating it yields CSAGRGPRETQFF.

The V call is TRBV7-6, the J call TRBJ2-1, with 8 bases aligning to TRBD1. The junction had 10 bases not matched to a gene; V was cut back by 2 bases and J by 10 bases. Germline loops: CDR1 SGHVS, CDR2 FNYEAQ. The CDR3 runs 15 residues. The CDR3 coding sequence is TGTGCCAGCAGCTTACCAAACAGGGGGGCGGACGAGCAGTTCTTC. Translated: CASSLPNRGADEQFF.

The chain uses TRBV28 and TRBJ1-2; D gene uncertain. Trimming shortened V by 6 bases and J by 5 bases, and 16 bases separated the two germline ends. This CDR3 region has 14 residues. CDR1 MDHEN and CDR2 SYDVKM come from the germline V gene. CDR3 DNA: TGTGCCAGCAGGCCGGATACTTCTGGGTATGGCTACACCTTC. It is translated as CASRPDTSGYGYTF.